This is a list of T cell receptor beta chains from one sample in a study of shared clonotypes between healthy human individuals. TCRdb's table, derived via immunoSEQ multiplex PCR, lists solely in-frame clones and lacks some. The profile covers about 490,000 clones, with more than 65% appearing a single time and about 12% taken by the ten largest. Sequencing was performed on PBMCs. The receptors shown here come from a woman aged 40 to 50 in good health. Some clones in this sample may be carry-over from other donors' samples. Each CDR3 is given without its conserved first and last residue.

CDR3 protein: AISDPGTANEKLF
V gene: TRBV10-3

CDR3 protein: ASSLIGTAQY
V gene: TRBV13

CDR3 protein: ASSQTENTEAF
V gene: TRBV18

CDR3 protein: ASSPGLITDTQY
V gene: TRBV5-1

CDR3 protein: ASSGPLAGGGYNEQF
V gene: TRBV2

CDR3 protein: ASSPSTGSRETQY
V gene: TRBV18

CDR3 protein: ASADNEQF
V gene: TRBV6-1

CDR3 protein: ASRTSGRGEQY
V gene: TRBV27

CDR3 protein: ASSQVAPPRGIQY
V gene: TRBV4-1

CDR3 protein: ASSQDREVEGTGELF
V gene: TRBV4-3

CDR3 protein: AGRDSLPYEQY
V gene: TRBV2

CDR3 protein: ASSSNKDTGAF
V gene: TRBV5-1

CDR3 protein: SVAVSGSTEQF
V gene: TRBV29-1

CDR3 protein: ASSPYRATTPNYGYT
V gene: TRBV28

CDR3 protein: ASSGSDGNEKLF
V gene: TRBV2

CDR3 protein: SVSGSTDTQY
V gene: TRBV29-1

CDR3 protein: SVGGTSETTEAF
V gene: TRBV29-1

CDR3 protein: ASSLWGTGDSYGYT
V gene: TRBV5-1